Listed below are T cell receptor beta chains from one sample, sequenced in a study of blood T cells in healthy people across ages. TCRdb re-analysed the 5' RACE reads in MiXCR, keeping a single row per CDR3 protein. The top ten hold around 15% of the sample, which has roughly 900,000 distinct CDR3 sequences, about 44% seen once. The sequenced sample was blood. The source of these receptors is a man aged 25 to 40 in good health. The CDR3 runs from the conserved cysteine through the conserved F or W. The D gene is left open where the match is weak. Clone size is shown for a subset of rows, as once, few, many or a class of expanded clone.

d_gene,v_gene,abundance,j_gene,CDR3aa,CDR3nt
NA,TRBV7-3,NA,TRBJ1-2,CASSTGRGSGYTF,TGTGCCAGCAGCACCGGTCGTGGTAGCGGCTACACCTTC
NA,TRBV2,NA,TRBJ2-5,CASSEQGRQETQYF,TGTGCCAGCAGTGAGCAGGGGAGGCAAGAGACCCAGTACTTC
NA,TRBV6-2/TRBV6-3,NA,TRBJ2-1,CASRVDSSSYNEQFF,TGTGCCAGCAGGGTGGACAGTAGCTCATACAATGAGCAGTTCTTC
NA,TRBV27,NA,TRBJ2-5,CASSLSIGETQYF,TGTGCCAGCAGTTTGTCCATTGGGGAGACCCAGTACTTC
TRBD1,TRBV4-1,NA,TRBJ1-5,CASSPPLTGSSGQPQHF,TGCGCCAGCAGCCCCCCCCTGACAGGGTCGTCTGGGCAGCCCCAGCATTTT
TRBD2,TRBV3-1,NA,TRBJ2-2,CASGGLADTGELFF,TGTGCCAGCGGTGGACTAGCGGACACCGGGGAGCTGTTTTTT
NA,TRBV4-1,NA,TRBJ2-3,CASSQVRRGRLDTQYF,TGCGCCAGCAGCCAAGTTCGCAGGGGGAGGTTAGATACGCAGTATTTT
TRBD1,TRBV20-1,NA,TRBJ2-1,CSARDPGQGTYNEQFF,TGCAGTGCTAGAGATCCGGGACAGGGAACCTACAATGAGCAGTTCTTC
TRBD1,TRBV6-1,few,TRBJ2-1,CASTPVRTGTYNEQFF,TGTGCCAGCACCCCCGTTCGGACAGGAACCTACAATGAGCAGTTCTTC
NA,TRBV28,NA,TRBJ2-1,CASSPRGIHNEQFF,TGTGCCAGCAGTCCTAGAGGGATACACAATGAGCAGTTCTTC